Following are 8 T cell receptor beta chains from one sample sequenced in a study of blood T cell repertoires in COVID-19. TCRdb's table, derived via immunoSEQ multiplex PCR, lists solely in-frame clones and lacks some. The table has around 170,000 clones, about 82% seen once. Sequencing input: PBMCs or T cells enriched from blood (not recorded which). The source is a woman in her thirties who had recovered from COVID-19.

CDR3 sequence (DNA): TGTGCCAGCAGCTTGGGACTAGCGGATAGCTCCTACGAGCAGTACTTC. This translates into CASSLGLADSSYEQYF. The chain joins TRBV7-9 to TRBJ2-7; 11 nucleotides line up with TRBD2. This CDR3 comprises 16 residues. Trimming removed 3 bases from V and 0 bases from J; junction bases left unmatched: 4. Germline CDR1 reads SEHNR; CDR2 reads FQNEAQ (reference sequence).

V usage is TRBV11-2 and J usage is TRBJ2-1; 8 bases match TRBD2. Per germline, CDR1 SGHAT and CDR2 FQNNGV. V lost 0 bases to trimming and J lost 4 bases; unmatched junction nucleotides: 2. CDR3 length equals 15 residues. CDR3 sequence: CASSLETSGYNEQFF. Written as DNA, the CDR3 is TGTGCCAGCAGCTTAGAAACTAGCGGTTACAATGAGCAGTTCTTC.

The V gene is TRBV6-5, the J gene TRBJ2-7; the match to TRBD1 covers 7 bases. Germline trimming cut 7 bases from V and 4 bases from J; bases unmatched to any gene: 10. The CDR3 sequence is 14 residues long. Germline V lookup: CDR1 MNHEY, CDR2 SVGAGI. The CDR3: CASTPGTDLYEQYF. The CDR3 DNA follows: TGTGCCAGCACGCCCGGGACAGATCTTTACGAGCAGTACTTC.

The chain has TRBV28 and TRBJ1-6; D gene ambiguous. The germline V gene has CDR1 MDHEN and CDR2 SYDVKM. V lost 6 bases to trimming and J lost 11 bases, with 20 bases between them. This CDR3 has 15 amino acids. CDR3 sequence: CASSPSSPLFPPLHF. The DNA of the CDR3 is TGTGCCAGCAGCCCATCATCACCGCTATTTCCACCCCTCCACTTT.

This chain connects TRBV5-6 to TRBJ2-3; TRBD2 agrees at 8 bases. The germline V gene has CDR1 SGHDT and CDR2 YYEEEE. V lost 0 bases, J lost 2 bases, and 2 bases stayed unmatched. CDR3 length: 15 amino acids. CDR3 loop: CASSLGLAYTDTQYF. Here the CDR3 DNA reads TGTGCCAGCAGCTTGGGACTAGCGTACACAGATACGCAGTATTTT.

The V gene is TRBV2, the J gene TRBJ2-3, with TRBD1 matching over 7 bases. Trimming took 5 bases from V and 5 from J; bases not matched to a gene: 1. This CDR3 is built from 12 residues. The germline V gene encodes CDR1 SNHLY and CDR2 FYNNEI. Here the CDR3 reads CASSRQGDTQYF. The CDR3 nucleotides are TGTGCCAGCAGTCGACAGGGAGATACGCAGTATTTT.

This chain links TRBV10-1 with TRBJ1-3; D is ambiguous. Germline loops: CDR1 WNHNN, CDR2 SYGVQD (reference sequence). V was shortened by 3 bases and J by 1 base, with 4 bases between the two germline ends. This CDR3 is 13 amino acids long. The CDR3 DNA sequence: TGCGCCAGCAGTGATAAATCTGGAAACACCATATATTTT. Protein: CASSDKSGNTIYF.

The chain couples TRBV19 to TRBJ1-5; 10 nucleotides agree with TRBD1. The germline V gene encodes CDR1 LNHDA and CDR2 SQIVND (reference sequence). CDR3 length: 14 amino acids. Trimming removed 5 bases from V and 6 bases from J; junction bases left unmatched: 4. The chain's CDR3 is CASSPRQGAQPQHF. The CDR3 nucleotides read TGTGCCAGTAGTCCACGACAGGGGGCTCAGCCCCAGCATTTT.